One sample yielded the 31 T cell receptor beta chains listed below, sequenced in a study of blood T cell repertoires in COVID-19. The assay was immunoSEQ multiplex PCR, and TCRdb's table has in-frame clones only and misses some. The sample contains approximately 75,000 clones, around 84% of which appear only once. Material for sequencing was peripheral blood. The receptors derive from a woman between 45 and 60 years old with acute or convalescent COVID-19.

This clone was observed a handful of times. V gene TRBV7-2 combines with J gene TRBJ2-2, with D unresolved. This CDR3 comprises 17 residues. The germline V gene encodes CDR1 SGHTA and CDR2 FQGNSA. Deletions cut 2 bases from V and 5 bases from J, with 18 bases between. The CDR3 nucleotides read TGTGCCAGCAGCTTAATTCGGCTAGAATTGCGTACCGGGGAGCTGTTTTTT. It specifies CASSLIRLELRTGELFF.

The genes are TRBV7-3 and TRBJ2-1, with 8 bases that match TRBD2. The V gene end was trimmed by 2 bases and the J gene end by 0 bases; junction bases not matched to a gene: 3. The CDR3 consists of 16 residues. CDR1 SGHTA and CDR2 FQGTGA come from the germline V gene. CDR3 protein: CASSLGGRSSYNEQFF. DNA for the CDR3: TGTGCCAGCAGCTTAGGCGGGAGGTCCTCCTACAATGAGCAGTTCTTC.

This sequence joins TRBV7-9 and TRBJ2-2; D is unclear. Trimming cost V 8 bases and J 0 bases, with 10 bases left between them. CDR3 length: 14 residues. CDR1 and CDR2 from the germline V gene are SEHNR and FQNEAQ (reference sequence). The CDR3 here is CASRQDSNTGELFF. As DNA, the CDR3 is TGTGCCAGCCGCCAAGACTCGAACACCGGGGAGCTGTTTTTT.

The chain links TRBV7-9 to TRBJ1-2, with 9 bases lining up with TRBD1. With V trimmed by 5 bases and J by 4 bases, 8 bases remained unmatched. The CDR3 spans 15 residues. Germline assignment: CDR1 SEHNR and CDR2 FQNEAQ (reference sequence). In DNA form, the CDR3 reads TGTGCCAGCAGCGCCGGGACAGGGTCCTTCTATGGCTACACCTTC. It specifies CASSAGTGSFYGYTF. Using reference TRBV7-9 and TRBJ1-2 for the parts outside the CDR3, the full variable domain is DTGVSQNPRHKITKRGQNVTFRCDPISEHNRLYWYRQTLGQGPEFLTYFQNEAQLEKSRLLSDRFSAERPKGSFSTLEIQRTEQGDSAMYLCASSAGTGSFYGYTFGSGTRLTVV.

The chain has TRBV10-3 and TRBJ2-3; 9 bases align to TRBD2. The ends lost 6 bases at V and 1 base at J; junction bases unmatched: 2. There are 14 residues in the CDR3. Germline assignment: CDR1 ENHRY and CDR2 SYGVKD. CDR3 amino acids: CAIREREGTDTQYF. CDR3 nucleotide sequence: TGTGCCATCAGGGAGCGGGAGGGCACAGATACGCAGTATTTT.

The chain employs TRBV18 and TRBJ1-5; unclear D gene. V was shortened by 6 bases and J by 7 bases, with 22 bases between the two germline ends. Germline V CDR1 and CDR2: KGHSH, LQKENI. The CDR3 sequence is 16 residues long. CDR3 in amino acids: CASSSNWRRPRQPQHF. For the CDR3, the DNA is TGTGCCAGCTCTTCCAACTGGAGGAGGCCTCGGCAGCCCCAGCATTTT.

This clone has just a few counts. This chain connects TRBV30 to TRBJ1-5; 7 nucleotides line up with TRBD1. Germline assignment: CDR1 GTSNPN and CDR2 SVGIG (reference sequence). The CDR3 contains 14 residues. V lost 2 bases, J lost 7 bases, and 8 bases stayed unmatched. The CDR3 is CAWSLGQGEQPQHF. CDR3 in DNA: TGTGCCTGGAGTTTGGGGCAGGGGGAACAGCCCCAGCATTTT.

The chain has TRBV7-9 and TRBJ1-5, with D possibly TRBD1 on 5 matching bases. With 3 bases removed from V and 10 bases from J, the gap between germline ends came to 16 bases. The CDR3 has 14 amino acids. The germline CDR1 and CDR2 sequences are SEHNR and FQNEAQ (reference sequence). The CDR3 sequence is CASSFSTGLTPQHF. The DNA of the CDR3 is TGTGCCAGCAGCTTTTCTACAGGATTGACTCCCCAGCATTTT.

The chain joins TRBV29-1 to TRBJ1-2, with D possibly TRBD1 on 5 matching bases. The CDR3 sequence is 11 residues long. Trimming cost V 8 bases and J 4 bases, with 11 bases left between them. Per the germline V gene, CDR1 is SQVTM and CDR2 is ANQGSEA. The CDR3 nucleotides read TGCAGCAGATACAGGTTCTATGGCTACACCTTC. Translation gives CSRYRFYGYTF.

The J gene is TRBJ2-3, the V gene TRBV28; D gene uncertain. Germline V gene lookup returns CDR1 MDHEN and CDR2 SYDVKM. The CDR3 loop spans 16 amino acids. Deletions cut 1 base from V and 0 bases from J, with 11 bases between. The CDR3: CASSLSSSPSTDTQYF. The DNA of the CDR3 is TGTGCCAGCAGTTTATCCTCCTCTCCCAGCACAGATACGCAGTATTTT.

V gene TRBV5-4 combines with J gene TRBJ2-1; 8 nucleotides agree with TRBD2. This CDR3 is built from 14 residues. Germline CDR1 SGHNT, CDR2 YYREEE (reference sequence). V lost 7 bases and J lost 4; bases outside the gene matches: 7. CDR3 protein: CASSREGLYNEQFF. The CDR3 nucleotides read TGTGCCAGCTCCCGGGAGGGCCTGTACAATGAGCAGTTCTTC. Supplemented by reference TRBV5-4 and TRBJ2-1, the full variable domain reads ETGVTQSPTHLIKTRGQQVTLRCSSQSGHNTVSWYQQALGQGPQFIFQYYREEENGRGNFPPRFSGLQFPNYSSELNVNALELDDSALYLCASSREGLYNEQFFGPGTRLTVL.

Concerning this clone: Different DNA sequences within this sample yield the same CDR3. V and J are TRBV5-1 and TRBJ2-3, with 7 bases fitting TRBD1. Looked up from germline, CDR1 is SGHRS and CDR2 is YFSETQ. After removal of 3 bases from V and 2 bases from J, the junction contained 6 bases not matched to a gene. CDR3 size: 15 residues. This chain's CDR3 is CASSSTGVNTDTQYF. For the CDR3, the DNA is TGCGCCAGCAGCTCCACAGGGGTCAACACAGATACGCAGTATTTT.

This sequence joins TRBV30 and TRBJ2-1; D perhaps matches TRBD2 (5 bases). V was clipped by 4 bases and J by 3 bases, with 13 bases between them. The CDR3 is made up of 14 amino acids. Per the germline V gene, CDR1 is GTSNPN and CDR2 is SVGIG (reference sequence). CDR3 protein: CAWNEGAGYNEQFF. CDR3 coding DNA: TGTGCCTGGAACGAGGGCGCCGGCTACAATGAGCAGTTCTTC.

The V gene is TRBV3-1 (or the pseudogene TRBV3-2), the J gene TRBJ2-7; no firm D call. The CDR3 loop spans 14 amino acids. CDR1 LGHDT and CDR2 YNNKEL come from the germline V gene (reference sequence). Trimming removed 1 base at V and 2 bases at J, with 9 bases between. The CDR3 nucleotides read TGTGCCAGCAGCCAAGGGCATCAGGCCTACGAGCAGTACTTC. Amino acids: CASSQGHQAYEQYF.

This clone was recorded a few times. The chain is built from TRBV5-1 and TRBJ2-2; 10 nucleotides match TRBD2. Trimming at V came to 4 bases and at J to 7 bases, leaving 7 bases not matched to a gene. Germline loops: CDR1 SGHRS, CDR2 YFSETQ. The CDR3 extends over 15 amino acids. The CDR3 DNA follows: TGCGCCAGCAGCGGCACTAGCGGGAATGGCGGGGAGCTGTTTTTT. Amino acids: CASSGTSGNGGELFF.

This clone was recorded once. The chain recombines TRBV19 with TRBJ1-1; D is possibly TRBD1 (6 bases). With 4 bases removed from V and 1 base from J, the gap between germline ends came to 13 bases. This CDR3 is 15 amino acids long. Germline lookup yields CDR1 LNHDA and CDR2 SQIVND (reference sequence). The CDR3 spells CASSTRQDPNTEAFF. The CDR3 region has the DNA TGTGCCAGTAGTACCCGACAGGACCCGAACACTGAAGCTTTCTTT.

Here the CDR3 reads CASSLNSNNEQFF. The CDR3 nucleotides are TGTGCCAGCAGCTTGAACTCAAACAATGAGCAGTTCTTC. V usage is TRBV7-6 and J usage is TRBJ2-1; unclear D gene. With 3 bases removed from V and 5 bases from J, the gap between germline ends came to 8 bases. This CDR3 has 13 residues. Per the germline V gene, CDR1 is SGHVS and CDR2 is FNYEAQ.

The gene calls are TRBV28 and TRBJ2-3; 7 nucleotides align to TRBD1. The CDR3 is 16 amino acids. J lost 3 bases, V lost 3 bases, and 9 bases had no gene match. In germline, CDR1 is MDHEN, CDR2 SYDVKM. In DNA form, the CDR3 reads TGTGCCAGCAGTTTCAATGAGGGGGCCCTTACAGATACGCAGTATTTT. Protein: CASSFNEGALTDTQYF.

The CDR3 loop is CASSLTVPDTQYF. Written as DNA, the CDR3 is TGTGCCAGCAGCTTAACAGTACCAGATACGCAGTATTTT. This chain joins TRBV7-9 and TRBJ2-3; D call uncertain. Germline CDR1 reads SEHNR; CDR2 reads FQNEAQ (reference sequence). This CDR3 contains 13 residues. With 2 bases removed from V and 4 bases from J, the gap between germline ends came to 7 bases.

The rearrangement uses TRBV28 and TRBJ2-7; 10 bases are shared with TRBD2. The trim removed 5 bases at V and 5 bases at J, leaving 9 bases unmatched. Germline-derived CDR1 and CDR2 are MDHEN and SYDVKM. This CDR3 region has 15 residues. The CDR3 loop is CASSLLAGVVHEQYF. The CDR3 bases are TGTGCCAGCAGTCTTCTAGCGGGAGTTGTTCACGAGCAGTACTTC.

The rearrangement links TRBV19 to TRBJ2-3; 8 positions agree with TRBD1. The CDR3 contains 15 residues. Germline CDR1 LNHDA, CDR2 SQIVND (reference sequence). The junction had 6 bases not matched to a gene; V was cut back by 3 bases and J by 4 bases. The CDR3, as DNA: TGTGCCAGTAGTATTCCGGACAGGGTCCCAGATACGCAGTATTTT. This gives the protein CASSIPDRVPDTQYF.

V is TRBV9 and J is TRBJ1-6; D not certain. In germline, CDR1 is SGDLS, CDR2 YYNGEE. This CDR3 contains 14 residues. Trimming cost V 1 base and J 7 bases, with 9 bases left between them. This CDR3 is CASSVTVGNSPLHF. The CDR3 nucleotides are TGTGCCAGCAGCGTAACCGTGGGCAATTCACCCCTCCACTTT.

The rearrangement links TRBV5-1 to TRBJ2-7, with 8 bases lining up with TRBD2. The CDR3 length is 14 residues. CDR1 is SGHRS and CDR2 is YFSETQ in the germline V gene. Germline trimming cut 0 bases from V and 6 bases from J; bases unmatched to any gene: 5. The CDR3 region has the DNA TGCGCCAGCAGCTTGGAACGGGGACTAGGCGAGCAGTACTTC. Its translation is CASSLERGLGEQYF.

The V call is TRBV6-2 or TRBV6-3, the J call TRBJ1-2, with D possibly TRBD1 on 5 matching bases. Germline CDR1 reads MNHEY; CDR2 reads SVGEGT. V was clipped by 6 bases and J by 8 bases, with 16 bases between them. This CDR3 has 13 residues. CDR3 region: CASSRTGPGGYTF. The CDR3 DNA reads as TGTGCCAGCAGCCGCACAGGCCCTGGAGGCTACACCTTC.

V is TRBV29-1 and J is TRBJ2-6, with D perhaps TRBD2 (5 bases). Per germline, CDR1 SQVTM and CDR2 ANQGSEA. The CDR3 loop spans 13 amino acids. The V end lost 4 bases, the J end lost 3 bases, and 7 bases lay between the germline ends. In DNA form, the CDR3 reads TGCAGCGTTGCAGCGGTTGGGGCCAACGTCCTGACTTTC. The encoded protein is CSVAAVGANVLTF.

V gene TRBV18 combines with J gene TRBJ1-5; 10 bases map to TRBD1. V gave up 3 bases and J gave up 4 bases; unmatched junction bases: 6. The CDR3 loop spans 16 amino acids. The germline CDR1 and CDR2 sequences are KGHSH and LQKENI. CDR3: CASSPLGQGVNQPQHF. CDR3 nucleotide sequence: TGTGCCAGCTCACCCTTAGGACAGGGGGTGAATCAGCCCCAGCATTTT. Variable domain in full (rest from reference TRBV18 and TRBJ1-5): NAGVMQNPRHLVRRRGQEARLRCSPMKGHSHVYWYRQLPEEGLKFMVYLQKENIIDESGMPKERFSAEFPKEGPSILRIQQVVRGDSAAYFCASSPLGQGVNQPQHFGDGTRLSIL.

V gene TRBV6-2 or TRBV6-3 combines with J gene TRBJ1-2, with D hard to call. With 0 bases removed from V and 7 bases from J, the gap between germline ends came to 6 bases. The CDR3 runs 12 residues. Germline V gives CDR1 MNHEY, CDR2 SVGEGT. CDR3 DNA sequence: TGTGCCAGCAGTTACTCCCCCCTTGGCTACACCTTC. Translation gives CASSYSPLGYTF.

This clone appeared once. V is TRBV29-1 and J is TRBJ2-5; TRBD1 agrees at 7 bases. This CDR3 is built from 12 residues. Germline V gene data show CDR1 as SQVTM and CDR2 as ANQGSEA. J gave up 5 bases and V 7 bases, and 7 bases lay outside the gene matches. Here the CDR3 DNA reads TGCAGCGGTACAGGGGTGGGGGAGACCCAGTACTTC. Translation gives CSGTGVGETQYF.

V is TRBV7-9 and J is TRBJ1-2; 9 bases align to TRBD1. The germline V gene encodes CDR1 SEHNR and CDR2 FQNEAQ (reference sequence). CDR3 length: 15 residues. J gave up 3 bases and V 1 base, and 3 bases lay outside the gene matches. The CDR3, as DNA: TGTGCCAGCAGCTTAGAGACAGGGGGGGACTATGGCTACACCTTC. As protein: CASSLETGGDYGYTF.

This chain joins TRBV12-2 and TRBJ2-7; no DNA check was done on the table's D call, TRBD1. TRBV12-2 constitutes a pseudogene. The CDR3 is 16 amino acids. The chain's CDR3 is CASRLFPKTGFDEQYF. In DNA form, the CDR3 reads TGTGCAAGTCGCTTATTCCCTAAGACAGGGTTCGACGAGCAGTACTTC.

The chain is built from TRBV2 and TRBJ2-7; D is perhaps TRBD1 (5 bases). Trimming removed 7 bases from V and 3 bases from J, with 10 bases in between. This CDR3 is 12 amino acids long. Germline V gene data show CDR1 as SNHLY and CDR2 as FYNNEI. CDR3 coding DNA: TGTGCCAGCAAGGACATCTTCTACGAGCAGTACTTC. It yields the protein CASKDIFYEQYF.